The sequence of this T cell receptor beta chain was determined in a study of patients and donors after allogeneic stem cell transplantation. From the RT-PCR reads, TCRdb called clonotypes with MiXCR, one entry per CDR3 protein. Of about a million distinct CDR3 sequences in the sample, approximately 18% were seen once. The CDR3 spans 13 residues. Trimming left V 1 base short and J 7 bases short, with 11 bases between. This clonotype has just a few counts. The origin of this receptor is a human donor who was either an allogeneic HSCT recipient or a stem cell or donor lymphocyte infusion donor (not recorded which). It is not recorded whose cells these are; they may come from a transplant donor. The J gene is TRBJ2-7, the V gene TRBV12-3 or TRBV12-4, with no clear D. The specimen sequenced was blood, either unsorted or a sorted T cell fraction (not recorded which). As DNA, the CDR3 is TGTGCCAGCAGTTTAGTAGCAGGAAGGGAGCAGTACTTC. Residues: CASSLVAGREQYF.